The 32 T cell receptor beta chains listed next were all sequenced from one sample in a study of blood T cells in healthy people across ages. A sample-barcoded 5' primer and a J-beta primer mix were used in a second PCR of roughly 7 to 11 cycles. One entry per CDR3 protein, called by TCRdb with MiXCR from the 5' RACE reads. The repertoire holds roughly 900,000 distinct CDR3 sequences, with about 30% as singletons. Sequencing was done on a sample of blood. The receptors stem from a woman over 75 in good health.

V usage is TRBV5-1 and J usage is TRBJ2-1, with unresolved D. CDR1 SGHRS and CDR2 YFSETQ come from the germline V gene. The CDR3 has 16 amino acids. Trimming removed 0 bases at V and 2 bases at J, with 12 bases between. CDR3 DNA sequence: TGCGCCAGCAGCTTGGTGCCCCAAGCCCCCTACAATGAGCAGTTCTTC. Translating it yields CASSLVPQAPYNEQFF.

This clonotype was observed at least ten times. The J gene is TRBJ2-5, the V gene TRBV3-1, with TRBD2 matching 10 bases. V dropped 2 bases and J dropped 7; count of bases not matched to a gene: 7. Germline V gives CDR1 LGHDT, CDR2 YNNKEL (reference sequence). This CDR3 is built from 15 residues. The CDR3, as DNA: TGTGCCAGCAGCCAAAGCGGGGGGGCCAGAGGGACCCAGTACTTC. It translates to CASSQSGGARGTQYF.

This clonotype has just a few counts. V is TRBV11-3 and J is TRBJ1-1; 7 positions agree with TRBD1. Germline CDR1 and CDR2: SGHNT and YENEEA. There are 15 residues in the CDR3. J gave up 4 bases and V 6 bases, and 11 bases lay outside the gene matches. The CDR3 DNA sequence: TGTGCCAGCAGGGGAGGGGGCTGGGGAAGCACTGAAGCTTTCTTT. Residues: CASRGGGWGSTEAFF.

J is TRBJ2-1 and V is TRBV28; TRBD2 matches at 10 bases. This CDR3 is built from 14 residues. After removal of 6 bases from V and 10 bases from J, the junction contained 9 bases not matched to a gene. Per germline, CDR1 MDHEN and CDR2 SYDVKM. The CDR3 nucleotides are TGTGCCAGCAGGTTAGGGCTAGCGGGGGTGGAGCAGTTCTTC. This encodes CASRLGLAGVEQFF.

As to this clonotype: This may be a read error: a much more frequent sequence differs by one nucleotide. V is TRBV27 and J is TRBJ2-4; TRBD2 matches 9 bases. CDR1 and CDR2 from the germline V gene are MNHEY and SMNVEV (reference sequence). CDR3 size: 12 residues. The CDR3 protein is CAGSALAGEQYF. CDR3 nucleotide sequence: TGTGCCGGCAGTGCTTTAGCGGGGGAGCAGTACTTC.

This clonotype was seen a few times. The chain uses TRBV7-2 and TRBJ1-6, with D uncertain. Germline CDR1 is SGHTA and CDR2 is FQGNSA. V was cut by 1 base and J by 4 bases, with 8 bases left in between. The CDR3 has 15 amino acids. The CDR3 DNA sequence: TGTGCCAGCAGCTTAGAGGCGGGTTATAATTCACCCCTCCACTTT. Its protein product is CASSLEAGYNSPLHF.

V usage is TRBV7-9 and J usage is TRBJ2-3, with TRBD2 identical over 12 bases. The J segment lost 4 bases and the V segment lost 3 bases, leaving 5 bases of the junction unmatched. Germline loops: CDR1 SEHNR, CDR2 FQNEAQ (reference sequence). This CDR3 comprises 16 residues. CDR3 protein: CASSLTSGGSADTQYF. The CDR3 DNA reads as TGTGCCAGCAGCTTGACTAGCGGGGGAAGCGCAGATACGCAGTATTTT. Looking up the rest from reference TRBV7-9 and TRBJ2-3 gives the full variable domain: DTGVSQNPRHKITKRGQNVTFRCDPISEHNRLYWYRQTLGQGPEFLTYFQNEAQLEKSRLLSDRFSAERPKGSFSTLEIQRTEQGDSAMYLCASSLTSGGSADTQYFGPGTRLTVL.

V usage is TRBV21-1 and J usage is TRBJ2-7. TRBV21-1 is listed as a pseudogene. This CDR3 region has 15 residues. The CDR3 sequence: CASSKGAGRSYEQYF. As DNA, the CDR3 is TGTGCCAGCAGCAAAGGGGCAGGGCGCTCCTACGAGCAGTACTTC.

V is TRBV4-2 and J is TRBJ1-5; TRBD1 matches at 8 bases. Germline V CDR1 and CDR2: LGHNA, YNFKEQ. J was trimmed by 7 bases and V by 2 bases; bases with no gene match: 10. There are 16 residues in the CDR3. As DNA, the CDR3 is TGTGCCAGCAGCCAAAAGCCGACAGGGGAAGAACAGCCCCAGCATTTT. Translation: CASSQKPTGEEQPQHF.

The CDR3 loop is CASSPLENIQYF. CDR3 sequence (DNA): TGTGCCAGCAGTCCCCTGGAAAACATTCAGTACTTC. The chain uses TRBV12-3 or TRBV12-4 and TRBJ2-4, with D unresolved. This CDR3 comprises 12 residues. Trimming stripped 5 bases from V and 5 bases from J, with 7 bases between.

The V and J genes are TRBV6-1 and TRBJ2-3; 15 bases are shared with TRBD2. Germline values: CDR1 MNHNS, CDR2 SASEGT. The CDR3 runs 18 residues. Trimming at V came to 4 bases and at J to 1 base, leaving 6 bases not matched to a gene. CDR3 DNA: TGTGCCAGCAGTGCCGGGACTAGCGGGGGGCCGGGCACAGATACGCAGTATTTT. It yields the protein CASSAGTSGGPGTDTQYF.

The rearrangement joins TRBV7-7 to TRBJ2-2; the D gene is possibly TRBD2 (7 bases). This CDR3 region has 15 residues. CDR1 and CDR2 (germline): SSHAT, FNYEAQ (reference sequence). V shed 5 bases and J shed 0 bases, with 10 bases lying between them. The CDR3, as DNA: TGTGCCAGCAGCCGGGGGGCTCCGAACACCGGGGAGCTGTTTTTT. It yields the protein CASSRGAPNTGELFF.

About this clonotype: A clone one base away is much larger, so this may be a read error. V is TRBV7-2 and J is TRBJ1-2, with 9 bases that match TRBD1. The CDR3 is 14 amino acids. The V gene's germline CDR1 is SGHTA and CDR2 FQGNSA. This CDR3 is CAGSFGQGRSGYTF. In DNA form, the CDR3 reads TGTGCCGGCAGTTTCGGACAGGGGAGGAGCGGCTACACCTTC.

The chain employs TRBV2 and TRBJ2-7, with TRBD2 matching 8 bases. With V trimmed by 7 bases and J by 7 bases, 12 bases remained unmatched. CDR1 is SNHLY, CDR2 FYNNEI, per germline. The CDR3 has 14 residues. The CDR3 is CASTAGGTYDEQYF. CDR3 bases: TGTGCCAGCACCGCGGGGGGAACCTACGATGAGCAGTACTTC.

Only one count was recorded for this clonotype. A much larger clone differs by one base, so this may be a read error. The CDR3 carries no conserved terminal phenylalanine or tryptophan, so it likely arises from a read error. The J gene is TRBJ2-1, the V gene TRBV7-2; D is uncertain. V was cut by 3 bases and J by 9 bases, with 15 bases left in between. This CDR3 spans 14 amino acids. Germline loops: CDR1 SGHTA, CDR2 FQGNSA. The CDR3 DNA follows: TGTGCCAGCAGCTTTACGCCGGACGGCGGTGAGCAGTTCTTA. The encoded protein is CASSFTPDGGEQFL.

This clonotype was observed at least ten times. As DNA, the CDR3 is TGCAGTGCTCAGGGGGGAAATGGCTACACCTTC. Protein sequence: CSAQGGNGYTF. The V and J genes are TRBV20-1 and TRBJ1-2; 7 positions match TRBD1. The CDR3 spans 11 residues. Germline CDR1 reads DFQATT; CDR2 reads SNEGSKA (reference sequence). The junction had 3 bases not matched to a gene; V was cut back by 5 bases and J by 6 bases.

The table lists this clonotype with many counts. The CDR3 protein is CASSLVQAGGETQYF. The CDR3, as DNA: TGTGCCAGCAGTTTAGTCCAGGCGGGGGGAGAGACCCAGTACTTC. The chain is built from TRBV27 and TRBJ2-5; 8 nucleotides align to TRBD2. Losses at the gene ends were 2 bases for V and 4 bases for J; bases not matched to a gene: 6. Germline V gene sequence: CDR1 MNHEY, CDR2 SMNVEV (reference sequence). The CDR3 is 15 residues long.

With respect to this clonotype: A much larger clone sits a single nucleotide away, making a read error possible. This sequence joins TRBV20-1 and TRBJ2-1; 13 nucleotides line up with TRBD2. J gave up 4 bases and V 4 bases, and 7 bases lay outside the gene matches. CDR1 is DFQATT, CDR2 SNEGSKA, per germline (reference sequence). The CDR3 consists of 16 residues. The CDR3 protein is CSAITGLAGLYNEQFF. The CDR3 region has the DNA TGCAGTGCTATTACGGGACTAGCGGGGCTTTACAATGAGCAGTTCTTC.

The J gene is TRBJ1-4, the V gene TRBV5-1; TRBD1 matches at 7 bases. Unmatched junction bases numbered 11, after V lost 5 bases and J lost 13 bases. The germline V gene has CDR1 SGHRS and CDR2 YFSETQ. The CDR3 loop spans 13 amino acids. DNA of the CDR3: TGCGCCAGCAGTAAGCAGGGGGTCAACTCACTGTTTTTT. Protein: CASSKQGVNSLFF.

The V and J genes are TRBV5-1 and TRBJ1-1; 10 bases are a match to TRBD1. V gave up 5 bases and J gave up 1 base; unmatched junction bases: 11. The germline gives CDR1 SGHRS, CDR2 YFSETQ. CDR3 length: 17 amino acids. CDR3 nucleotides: TGCGCCAGCAGAGCACCGGGACAGGGGACTGCGAACACTGAAGCTTTCTTT. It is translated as CASRAPGQGTANTEAFF.

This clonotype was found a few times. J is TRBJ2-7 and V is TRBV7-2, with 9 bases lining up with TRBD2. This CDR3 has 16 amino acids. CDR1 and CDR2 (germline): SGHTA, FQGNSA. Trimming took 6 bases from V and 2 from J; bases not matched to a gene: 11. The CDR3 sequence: CASSPSAGGQPYEQYF. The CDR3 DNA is TGTGCCAGCAGTCCCTCAGCGGGAGGCCAACCCTACGAGCAGTACTTC.

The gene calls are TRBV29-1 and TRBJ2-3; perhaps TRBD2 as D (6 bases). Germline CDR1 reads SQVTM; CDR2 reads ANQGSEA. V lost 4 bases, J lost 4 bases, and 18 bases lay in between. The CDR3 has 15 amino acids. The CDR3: CSVGSMAGSADTQYF. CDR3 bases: TGCAGCGTTGGTTCAATGGCGGGAAGCGCAGATACGCAGTATTTT.

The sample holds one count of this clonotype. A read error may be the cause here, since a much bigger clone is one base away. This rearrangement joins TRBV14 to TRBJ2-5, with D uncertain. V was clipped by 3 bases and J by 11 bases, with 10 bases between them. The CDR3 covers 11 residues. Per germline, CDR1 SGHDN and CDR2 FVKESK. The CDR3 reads CASSQLREQYF. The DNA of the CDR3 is TGTGCCAGCAGCCAGTTGCGTGAGCAGTACTTC.

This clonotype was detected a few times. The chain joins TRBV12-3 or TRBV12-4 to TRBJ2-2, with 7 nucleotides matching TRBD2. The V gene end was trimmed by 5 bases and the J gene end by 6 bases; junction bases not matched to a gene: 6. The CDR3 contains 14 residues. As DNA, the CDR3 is TGTGCCAGCAGTCCCGGGACTACCCCCGGGGAGCTGTTTTTT. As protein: CASSPGTTPGELFF.

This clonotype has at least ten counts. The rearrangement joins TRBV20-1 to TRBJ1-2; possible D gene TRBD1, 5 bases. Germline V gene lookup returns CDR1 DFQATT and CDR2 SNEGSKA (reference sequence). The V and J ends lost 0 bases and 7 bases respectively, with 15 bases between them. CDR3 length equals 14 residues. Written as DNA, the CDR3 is TGCAGTGCTAGAGATCCCCGGGCAGGGCCTGGCTACACCTTC. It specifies CSARDPRAGPGYTF.

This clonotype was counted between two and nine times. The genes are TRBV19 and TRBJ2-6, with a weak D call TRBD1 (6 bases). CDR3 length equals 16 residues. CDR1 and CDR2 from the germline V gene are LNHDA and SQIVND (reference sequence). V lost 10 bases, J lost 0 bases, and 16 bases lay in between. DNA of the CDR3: TGTGCCACCCAATCGGGACACTTCTCTGGGGCCAACGTCCTGACTTTC. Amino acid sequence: CATQSGHFSGANVLTF.

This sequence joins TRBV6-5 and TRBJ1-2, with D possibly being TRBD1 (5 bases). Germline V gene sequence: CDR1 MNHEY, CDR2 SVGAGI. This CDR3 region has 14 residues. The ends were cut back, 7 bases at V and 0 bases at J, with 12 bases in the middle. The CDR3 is CASTQGPTNYGYTF. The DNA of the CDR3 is TGTGCCAGCACCCAGGGACCCACTAACTATGGCTACACCTTC.

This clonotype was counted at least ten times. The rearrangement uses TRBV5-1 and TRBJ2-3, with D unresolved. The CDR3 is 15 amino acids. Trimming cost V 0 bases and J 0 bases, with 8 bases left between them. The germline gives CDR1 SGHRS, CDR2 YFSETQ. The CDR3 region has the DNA TGCGCCAGCAGCTTGGCCGGTCCTAGCACAGATACGCAGTATTTT. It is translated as CASSLAGPSTDTQYF.

DNA of the CDR3: TGTGCCAGCAGGGCGACTAGCGGGAGCGAGCAGTACTTC. It codes for CASRATSGSEQYF. The chain joins TRBV3-1 to TRBJ2-7; 12 bases are a match to TRBD2. This CDR3 has 13 residues. The V segment lost 6 bases and the J segment 6 bases; nucleotides outside the gene matches: 3. The germline CDR1 and CDR2 sequences are LGHDT and YNNKEL (reference sequence).

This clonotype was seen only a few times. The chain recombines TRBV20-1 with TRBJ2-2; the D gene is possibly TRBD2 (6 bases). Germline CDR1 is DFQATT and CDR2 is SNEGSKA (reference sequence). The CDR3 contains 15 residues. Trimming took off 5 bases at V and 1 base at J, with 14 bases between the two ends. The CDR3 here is CSAGRRGRNTGELFF. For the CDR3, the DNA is TGCAGTGCTGGGAGGCGAGGGAGGAACACCGGGGAGCTGTTTTTT.

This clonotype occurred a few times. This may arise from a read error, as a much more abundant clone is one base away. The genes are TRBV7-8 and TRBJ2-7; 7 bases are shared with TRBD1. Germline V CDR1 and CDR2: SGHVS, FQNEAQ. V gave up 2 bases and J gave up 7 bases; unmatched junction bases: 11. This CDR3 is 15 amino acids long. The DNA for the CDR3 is TGTGCCAGCAGCTTACCGGGACAGACCTACAATGAGCAGTACTTC. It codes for CASSLPGQTYNEQYF.

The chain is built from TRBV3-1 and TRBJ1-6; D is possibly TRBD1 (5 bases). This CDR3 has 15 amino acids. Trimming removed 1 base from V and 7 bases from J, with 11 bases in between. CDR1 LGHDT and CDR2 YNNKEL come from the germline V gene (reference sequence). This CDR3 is CASSQGGSGNSPLHF. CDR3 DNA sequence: TGTGCCAGCAGCCAAGGGGGGAGTGGCAATTCACCCCTCCACTTT. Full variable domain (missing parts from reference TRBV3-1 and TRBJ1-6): DTAVSQTPKYLVTQMGNDKSIKCEQNLGHDTMYWYKQDSKKFLKIMFSYNNKELIINETVPNRFSPKSPDKAHLNLHINSLELGDSAVYFCASSQGGSGNSPLHFGNGTRLTVT.